This T cell receptor beta chain was profiled in a study of blood T cells in healthy people across ages. A second PCR of 7 to 11 cycles used a sample-barcoded 5' primer and a J-beta primer mix. Via MiXCR, TCRdb re-called the 5' RACE reads, giving one row per CDR3 protein. The sample carries about 900,000 distinct CDR3 sequences, under 50% recorded once. The CDR3 loop spans 15 amino acids. Germline CDR1 SGHVS, CDR2 FQNEAQ. V lost 5 bases and J 4 bases, leaving 17 bases between the germline ends. This TCR came from a man aged 25 to 40 in good health. The sequencing sample was made of blood. The rearrangement joins TRBV7-8 to TRBJ2-5; tentatively, D is TRBD1 (5 bases). The CDR3 DNA reads TGTGCCAGCAGCCCCAGGGCCCACGGTGTAGAGACCCAGTACTTC. Translated: CASSPRAHGVETQYF.